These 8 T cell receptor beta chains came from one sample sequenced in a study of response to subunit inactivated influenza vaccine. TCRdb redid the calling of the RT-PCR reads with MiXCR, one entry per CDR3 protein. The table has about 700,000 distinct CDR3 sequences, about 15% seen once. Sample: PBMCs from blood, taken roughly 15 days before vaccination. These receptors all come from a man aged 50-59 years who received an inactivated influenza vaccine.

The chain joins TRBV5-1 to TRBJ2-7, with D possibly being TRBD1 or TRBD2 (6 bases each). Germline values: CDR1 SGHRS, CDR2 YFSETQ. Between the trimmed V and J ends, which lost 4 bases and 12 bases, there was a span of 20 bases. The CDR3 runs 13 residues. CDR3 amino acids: CASSRGDSSSPYF. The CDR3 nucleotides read TGCGCCAGCAGCAGGGGGGACTCCTCCAGCCCGTACTTC.

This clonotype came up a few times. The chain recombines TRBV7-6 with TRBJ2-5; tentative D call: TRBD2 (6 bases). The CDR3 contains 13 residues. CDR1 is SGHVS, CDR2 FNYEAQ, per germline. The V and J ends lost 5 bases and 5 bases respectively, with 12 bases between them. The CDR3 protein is CASSTSRRETQYF. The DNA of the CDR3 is TGTGCCAGCAGCACTAGCAGGCGGGAGACCCAGTACTTC. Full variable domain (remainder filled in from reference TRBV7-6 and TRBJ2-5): GAGVSQSPRYKVTKRGQDVALRCDPISGHVSLYWYRQALGQGPEFLTYFNYEAQQDKSGLPNDRFSAERPEGSISTLTIQRTEQRDSAMYRCASSTSRRETQYFGPGTRLLVL.

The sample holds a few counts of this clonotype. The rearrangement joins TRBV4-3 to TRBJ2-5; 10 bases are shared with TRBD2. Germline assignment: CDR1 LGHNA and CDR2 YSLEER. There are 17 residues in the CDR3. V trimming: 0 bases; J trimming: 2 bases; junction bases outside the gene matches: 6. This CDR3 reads CASSQDGTAGGQETQYF. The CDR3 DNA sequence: TGCGCCAGCAGCCAAGATGGAACAGCGGGGGGGCAAGAGACCCAGTACTTC.

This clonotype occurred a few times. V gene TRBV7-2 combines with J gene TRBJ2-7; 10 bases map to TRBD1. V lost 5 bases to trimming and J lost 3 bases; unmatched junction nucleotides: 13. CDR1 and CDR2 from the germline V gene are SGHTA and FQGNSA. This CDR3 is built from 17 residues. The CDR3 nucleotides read TGTGCCAGCAGCCAGATGCCGGGACAGGGGCCCATCTACGAGCAGTACTTC. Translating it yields CASSQMPGQGPIYEQYF.

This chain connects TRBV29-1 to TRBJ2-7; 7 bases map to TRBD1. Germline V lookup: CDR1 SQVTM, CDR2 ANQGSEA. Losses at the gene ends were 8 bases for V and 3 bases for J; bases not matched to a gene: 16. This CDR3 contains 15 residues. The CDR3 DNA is TGCAGCATCTCAGTACCGGGACAGAGTATCTACGAGCAGTACTTC. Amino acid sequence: CSISVPGQSIYEQYF.

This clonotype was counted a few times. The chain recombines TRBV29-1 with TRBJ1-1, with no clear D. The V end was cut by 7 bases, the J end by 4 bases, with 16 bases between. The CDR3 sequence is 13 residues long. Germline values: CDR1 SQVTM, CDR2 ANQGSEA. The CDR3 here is CSAKAPGGTEAFF. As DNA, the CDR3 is TGCAGCGCAAAAGCTCCGGGCGGCACTGAAGCTTTCTTT.

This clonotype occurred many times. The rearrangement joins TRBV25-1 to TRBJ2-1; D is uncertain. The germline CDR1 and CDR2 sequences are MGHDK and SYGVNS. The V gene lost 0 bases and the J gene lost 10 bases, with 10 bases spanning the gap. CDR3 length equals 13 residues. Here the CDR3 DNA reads TGTGCCAGCAGTGAATATTTCCTGGAAGAGCAGTTCTTC. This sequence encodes CASSEYFLEEQFF.

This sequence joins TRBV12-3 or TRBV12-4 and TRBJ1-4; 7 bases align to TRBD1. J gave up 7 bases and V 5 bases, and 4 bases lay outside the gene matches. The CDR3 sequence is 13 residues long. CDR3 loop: CASSLRDSEKLFF. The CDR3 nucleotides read TGTGCCAGCAGTCTCCGGGACAGTGAAAAACTGTTTTTT.